These 27 T cell receptor beta chains share one sample of origin, sequenced in a study of T cell repertoires in cytomegalovirus infection. Each CDR3 protein gets one entry after TCRdb re-called the reads with MiXCR. The repertoire holds some 180,000 distinct CDR3 sequences, with about a tenth as singletons. The sample consisted of PBMCs. The origin of the receptors is a human donor in good health (CMV status not recorded). Some clones in this sample may be carry-over from other donors' samples.

This clonotype was seen repeatedly, ten times or more. The rearrangement links TRBV7-2 to TRBJ2-7; 9 positions agree with TRBD1. The CDR3 spans 16 residues. V trimming: 5 bases; J trimming: 3 bases; junction bases outside the gene matches: 11. Germline loops: CDR1 SGHTA, CDR2 FQGNSA. DNA of the CDR3: TGTGCCAGCAGCCATCCGGCCGGGACAGGGTACTACGAGCAGTACTTC. Its protein product is CASSHPAGTGYYEQYF. Full variable domain (missing parts from reference TRBV7-2 and TRBJ2-7): GAGVSQSPSNKVTEKGKDVELRCDPISGHTALYWYRQSLGQGLEFLIYFQGNSAPDKSGLPSDRFSAERTGGSVSTLTIQRTQQEDSAVYLCASSHPAGTGYYEQYFGPGTRLTVT.

This clonotype was seen many times. Written as DNA, the CDR3 is TGTGCCAGCAGCCGAAATGGACAGGTCTCCTACGAGCAGTACTTC. Residues: CASSRNGQVSYEQYF. V usage is TRBV7-2 and J usage is TRBJ2-7, with 7 positions matching TRBD1. The J segment lost 0 bases and the V segment lost 5 bases, leaving 7 bases of the junction unmatched. There are 15 residues in the CDR3. Germline CDR1 SGHTA, CDR2 FQGNSA. The variable domain in full, completed from reference TRBV7-2 and TRBJ2-7, reads GAGVSQSPSNKVTEKGKDVELRCDPISGHTALYWYRQSLGQGLEFLIYFQGNSAPDKSGLPSDRFSAERTGGSVSTLTIQRTQQEDSAVYLCASSRNGQVSYEQYFGPGTRLTVT.

This clonotype came up many times. The gene calls are TRBV7-2 and TRBJ2-7, with a possible D match to TRBD1 (5 bases). This CDR3 comprises 14 residues. Trimming took off 1 base at V and 4 bases at J, with 11 bases between the two ends. Germline-derived CDR1 and CDR2 are SGHTA and FQGNSA. The CDR3 protein is CASSLDRSGYEQYF. CDR3 sequence (DNA): TGTGCCAGCAGCTTAGATAGGTCAGGGTACGAGCAGTACTTC.

V and J are TRBV12-3 or TRBV12-4 and TRBJ2-2; D might be TRBD1 (6 bases). The CDR3 totals 15 residues. V lost 5 bases and J 4 bases, leaving 14 bases between the germline ends. CDR3 residues: CASSPTGSGTGELFF. CDR3 nucleotides: TGTGCCAGCAGTCCCACAGGGTCCGGCACCGGGGAGCTGTTTTTT.

This clonotype has at least ten counts. The V and J genes are TRBV11-3 and TRBJ2-1; 11 nucleotides line up with TRBD1. CDR1 and CDR2 (germline): SGHNT, YENEEA. The CDR3 spans 15 residues. Trimming cost V 3 bases and J 6 bases; bases outside gene matches: 4. This CDR3 is CASSFRDRGSNEQFF. In DNA, the CDR3 is TGTGCCAGCAGCTTCCGGGACAGGGGGAGCAATGAGCAGTTCTTC.

This clonotype was counted once. One end of the junction varies from germline; a read error may be responsible. The V and J genes are TRBV5-3 and TRBJ2-3; no reliable D call. TRBV5-3 qualifies as an ORF whose function is uncertain. This CDR3 is 14 amino acids long. CDR3 sequence (DNA): TGTGCCAGCAGCTTGAAAGGCTTCACAGATACGCAGTATTTT. This gives the protein CASSLKGFTDTQYF.

This clonotype was seen a few times. The J gene is TRBJ1-2, the V gene TRBV7-9; the D is unclear. The germline gives CDR1 SEHNR, CDR2 FQNEAQ (reference sequence). This CDR3 region has 10 residues. Trimming removed 3 bases at V and 7 bases at J, with 3 bases between. Here the CDR3 reads CASSLGGYTF. For the CDR3, the DNA is TGTGCCAGCAGCTTGGGTGGCTACACCTTC.

Many counts were recorded for this clonotype. The chain links TRBV11-2 to TRBJ1-4; D might be TRBD1 (6 bases). The germline V gene has CDR1 SGHAT and CDR2 FQNNGV. The CDR3 spans 17 residues. V lost 5 bases, J lost 0 bases, and 16 bases lay in between. CDR3 residues: CASSQTRQAATNEKLFF. DNA for the CDR3: TGTGCCAGCAGCCAAACACGACAGGCTGCAACTAATGAAAAACTGTTTTTT.

V and J are TRBV4-3 and TRBJ1-1; no definite D call. Trimming cost V 0 bases and J 0 bases, with 11 bases left between them. Germline CDR1 LGHNA, CDR2 YSLEER. This CDR3 contains 16 residues. This CDR3 reads CASSQDSGRLNTEAFF. CDR3 DNA: TGCGCCAGCAGCCAAGATTCAGGACGCTTGAACACTGAAGCTTTCTTT.

This clonotype has only a few counts. This chain joins TRBV4-3 and TRBJ2-1; 12 bases agree with TRBD2. The CDR3 totals 16 residues. CDR1 and CDR2 from the germline V gene are LGHNA and YSLEER. V lost 5 bases and J lost 4; bases outside the gene matches: 6. In DNA form, the CDR3 reads TGCGCCAGCAGCTACAGGGGGACTAGCGGGTACAATGAGCAGTTCTTC. It is translated as CASSYRGTSGYNEQFF.

In this sample, this clonotype turned up many times. The chain uses TRBV7-2 and TRBJ2-7; 7 bases line up with TRBD1. The CDR3 totals 13 residues. V shed 5 bases, J shed 3 bases, and the junction held 4 bases outside the gene matches. Germline CDR1 is SGHTA and CDR2 is FQGNSA. The CDR3 loop reads CASSTSGGYEQYF. The CDR3 coding sequence is TGTGCCAGCAGCACCTCAGGGGGCTACGAGCAGTACTTC.

The rearrangement joins TRBV7-2 to TRBJ1-2; 8 bases map to TRBD1. The germline V gene has CDR1 SGHTA and CDR2 FQGNSA. CDR3 length: 13 amino acids. The V gene end was trimmed by 5 bases and the J gene end by 8 bases; junction bases not matched to a gene: 7. CDR3 coding DNA: TGTGCCAGCAGCCAGGACAGGGTTGGCGGCTACACCTTC. Translation: CASSQDRVGGYTF.

There are many counts of this clonotype. The chain employs TRBV7-3 and TRBJ2-2; 7 bases fit TRBD1. CDR3 size: 16 residues. Germline assignment: CDR1 SGHTA and CDR2 FQGTGA. V was clipped by 1 base and J by 0 bases; unmatched bases: 2. The CDR3 DNA follows: TGTGCCAGCAGCTTAAGGGACAGCGCGAACACCGGGGAGCTGTTTTTT. Protein product: CASSLRDSANTGELFF.

The chain recombines TRBV27 with TRBJ2-1, with TRBD2 identical over 14 bases. The CDR3 consists of 16 residues. Germline V CDR1 and CDR2: MNHEY, SMNVEV (reference sequence). The trim removed 2 bases at V and 6 bases at J, leaving 3 bases unmatched. CDR3 coding DNA: TGTGCCAGCAGTTTACGACTAGCGGGAGGGTCCAATGAGCAGTTCTTC. The encoded protein is CASSLRLAGGSNEQFF.

To note about this clonotype: A single base separates this from a much larger clone, so it may be a read error. Lacking the conserved final phenylalanine or tryptophan, this CDR3 likely reflects a read error. The J gene is TRBJ1-1, the V gene TRBV14; possibly TRBD1 for D (5 bases). Germline loops: CDR1 SGHDN, CDR2 FVKESK. This CDR3 is 18 amino acids long. Trimming left V 4 bases short and J 0 bases short, with 21 bases between. DNA of the CDR3: TGTGCCAGCAGCCTTATTTCCGGACATCTGATAATGAACACTGAAGCTTTCTCT. As protein: CASSLISGHLIMNTEAFS.

The chain is built from TRBV7-8 and TRBJ1-6, with 8 bases aligning to TRBD1. V was clipped by 4 bases and J by 10 bases; unmatched bases: 9. The germline V gene has CDR1 SGHVS and CDR2 FQNEAQ. This CDR3 comprises 15 residues. CDR3 nucleotides: TGTGCCAGCAGCTCGTACTCAGGGGGCGACTCACCCCTCCACTTT. It specifies CASSSYSGGDSPLHF.

This clonotype was seen at least ten times. The V gene is TRBV7-8, the J gene TRBJ2-2, with D perhaps TRBD2 (5 bases). The V gene's germline CDR1 is SGHVS and CDR2 FQNEAQ. V shed 5 bases and J shed 7 bases, with 17 bases lying between them. The CDR3 sequence is 15 residues long. The CDR3 region has the DNA TGTGCCAGCAGCCCGGTGGTGGCTAGCCGCGGGGAGCTGTTTTTT. Protein sequence: CASSPVVASRGELFF.

This clonotype was seen ten or more times. This chain connects TRBV7-2 to TRBJ2-7, with a possible D match to TRBD1 (6 bases). Germline CDR1 reads SGHTA; CDR2 reads FQGNSA. The CDR3 loop spans 16 amino acids. The V end lost 5 bases, the J end lost 3 bases, and 20 bases lay between the germline ends. DNA for the CDR3: TGTGCCAGCAGCCCACCGGCCGGGACACCGAACTACGAGCAGTACTTC. Amino acid sequence: CASSPPAGTPNYEQYF.

This clonotype was recorded many times. This chain uses TRBV27 with TRBJ2-2; TRBD2 matches at 9 bases. Germline CDR1 MNHEY, CDR2 SMNVEV (reference sequence). J was trimmed by 6 bases and V by 6 bases; bases with no gene match: 11. The CDR3 sequence is 16 residues long. The CDR3: CASRKSAGGLAGELFF. CDR3 DNA sequence: TGTGCCAGCAGAAAATCCGCGGGGGGGCTGGCCGGGGAGCTGTTTTTT.

The chain combines TRBV6-5 with TRBJ2-2; D remains unclear. Germline loops: CDR1 MNHEY, CDR2 SVGAGI. The CDR3 is 14 residues long. V dropped 4 bases and J dropped 2 bases, with 8 bases sitting between them. In DNA form, the CDR3 reads TGTGCCAGCAGTTTCACCCAAAACACCGGGGAGCTGTTTTTT. Its translation: CASSFTQNTGELFF.

This clonotype was observed a handful of times. The chain has TRBV19 and TRBJ1-1; possible D gene TRBD1, 6 bases. This CDR3 region has 13 residues. V shed 7 bases and J shed 3 bases, with 12 bases lying between them. Germline-derived CDR1 and CDR2 are LNHDA and SQIVND (reference sequence). The CDR3 loop is CASNGRGDTEAFF. DNA of the CDR3: TGTGCCAGTAACGGCAGGGGTGACACTGAAGCTTTCTTT.

This clonotype was recorded many times. CDR3 amino acids: CASRDRNTIYF. The DNA of the CDR3 is TGTGCCAGCAGGGACAGAAACACCATATATTTT. The V gene is TRBV6-1, the J gene TRBJ1-3; weak D call: TRBD1 (5 bases). Trimming cost V 6 bases and J 5 bases, with 5 bases left between them. Germline V gene lookup returns CDR1 MNHNS and CDR2 SASEGT. This CDR3 spans 11 amino acids.

This clonotype occurred many times. The J gene is TRBJ1-1, the V gene TRBV7-8, with D hard to call. CDR1 and CDR2 from the germline V gene are SGHVS and FQNEAQ. This CDR3 is 15 amino acids long. The germline V and J ends were trimmed by 2 bases and 4 bases, with 14 bases remaining between them. This CDR3 reads CASSLHPRGGTEAFF. CDR3 nucleotide sequence: TGTGCCAGCAGCTTACACCCCCGGGGAGGCACTGAAGCTTTCTTT.

V is TRBV29-1 and J is TRBJ2-7, with 11 bases aligning to TRBD2. The CDR3 runs to 18 residues. Germline trimming cut 1 base from V and 4 bases from J; bases unmatched to any gene: 15. From germline, CDR1 is SQVTM and CDR2 ANQGSEA. The CDR3 DNA sequence: TGCAGCGTTGAAGGGGCAGTCGGACTAGCGGGCGGACAATACGAGCAGTACTTC. As protein: CSVEGAVGLAGGQYEQYF.

This clonotype was detected ten times or more. The CDR3: CASSSLSAGGPRETQYF. For the CDR3, the DNA is TGTGCCAGCAGCTCCCTTTCCGCGGGAGGGCCTAGGGAGACCCAGTACTTC. V is TRBV7-2 and J is TRBJ2-5; 9 positions match TRBD2. Losses at the gene ends were 4 bases for V and 5 bases for J; bases not matched to a gene: 14. This CDR3 region has 17 residues. Per the germline V gene, CDR1 is SGHTA and CDR2 is FQGNSA.

This sequence joins TRBV5-1 and TRBJ2-7; TRBD1 aligns across 10 bases. The length of the CDR3 is 16 residues. Trimming cost V 2 bases and J 5 bases; bases outside gene matches: 10. Per germline, CDR1 SGHRS and CDR2 YFSETQ. The CDR3 nucleotides read TGCGCCAGCAGCTTCCAGCTCCCGGGACAGGGGCACGAGCAGTACTTC. As protein: CASSFQLPGQGHEQYF.

Note on this clonotype: A read error may explain this, as a much larger clone is one base away. The chain recombines TRBV28 with TRBJ1-5; possible D gene TRBD1, 5 bases. The CDR3 runs 17 residues. Germline CDR1 is MDHEN and CDR2 is SYDVKM. The germline V and J ends were trimmed by 5 bases and 6 bases, with 23 bases remaining between them. As DNA, the CDR3 is TGTGCCAGCAGTGGGGGGGTAGGGGTCTTAGGCGCTCAGCCCCAGCATTTT. This encodes CASSGGVGVLGAQPQHF.